The rows below give T cell receptor beta chains drawn from one sample of a study of blood T cell repertoires in COVID-19. Sequencing used immunoSEQ multiplex PCR; TCRdb keeps in-frame clones, though not all of them. The data show fewer than 35,000 clones, approximately 90% seen once. The sequenced material came from peripheral blood. Every receptor here comes from a man aged 45 to 65 with active or convalescent COVID-19. Each CDR3 is given with its conserved first and last residue. The D gene is left open where the match is weak. Expanded clones are given a class, and other clones once, few, many or no size at all.

j_gene | v_gene | d_gene | abundance | CDR3aa | CDR3nt
TRBJ2-5 | TRBV30 | TRBD2 | . | CAWSVLAGPQETQYF | TGTGCCTGGAGTGTACTAGCGGGACCTCAAGAGACCCAGTACTTC
TRBJ2-7 | TRBV5-1 | . | . | CASSLGLGVGYEQYF | TGCGCCAGCAGCTTGGGGCTAGGGGTGGGCTACGAGCAGTACTTC
TRBJ2-4 | TRBV28 | . | . | CASSPAGVAKNIQYF | TGTGCCAGCAGTCCGGCAGGGGTAGCCAAAAACATTCAGTACTTC
TRBJ2-1 | TRBV4-3 | TRBD2 | once | CASSPRGAGVVEQFF | TGCGCCAGCAGCCCCCGCGGTGCGGGAGTAGTTGAGCAGTTCTTC
TRBJ1-1 | TRBV9 | . | . | CASSVGEGLTEAFF | TGTGCCAGCAGCGTGGGGGAGGGGCTTACTGAAGCTTTCTTT
TRBJ2-1 | TRBV2 | TRBD2 | once | CASSTGTSGRVGEQFF | TGTGCCAGCAGTACCGGGACTAGCGGGAGGGTTGGTGAGCAGTTCTTC
TRBJ2-1 | TRBV7-2 | . | . | CASSLYSYNEQFF | TGTGCCAGCAGCTTATACTCATACAATGAGCAGTTCTTC
TRBJ1-4 | TRBV6-5 | TRBD1 | once | CASRTGTATNEKLFF | TGTGCCAGCAGGACAGGGACTGCAACTAATGAAAAACTGTTTTTT
TRBJ2-7 | TRBV30 | TRBD1 | . | CAWSKRGRYEQYF | TGTGCCTGGAGTAAAAGGGGGCGATACGAGCAGTACTTC
TRBJ2-7 | TRBV6-2/TRBV6-3 | TRBD2 | . | CASSYGFYRTSGVEQYF | TGTGCCAGCAGTTACGGATTCTATCGGACTAGCGGGGTCGAGCAGTACTTC
TRBJ2-7 | TRBV5-1 | . | . | CASSLGQVLSYEQYF | TGCGCCAGCAGCTTGGGACAGGTATTATCCTACGAGCAGTACTTC
TRBJ1-5 | TRBV28 | TRBD1 | . | CASSHRTGGSNQPQHF | TGTGCCAGCAGTCATAGGACAGGGGGTTCCAATCAGCCCCAGCATTTT
TRBJ2-1 | TRBV4-3 | . | . | CASSLGTYSYNEQFF | TGCGCCAGCAGCCTCGGGACTTACTCCTACAATGAGCAGTTCTTC
TRBJ2-1 | TRBV3-1/TRBV3-2 | . | . | CASSQGGDRLDEQFF | TGTGCCAGCAGCCAAGGCGGGGACAGATTGGATGAGCAGTTCTTC
TRBJ2-1 | TRBV18 | TRBD2 | . | CASSSPGLDYNEQFF | TGTGCCAGCTCATCCCCGGGACTAGACTACAATGAGCAGTTCTTC
TRBJ2-3 | TRBV4-1 | TRBD2 | . | CASSQEVTSGPLSDTQYF | TGCGCCAGCAGCCAAGAAGTGACTAGCGGGCCTCTGTCAGATACGCAGTATTTT
TRBJ2-1 | TRBV27 | . | . | CASSFSGPANEQFF | TGTGCCAGCAGTTTTTCAGGGCCCGCCAATGAGCAGTTCTTC